This T cell receptor (beta chain) was identified in a study of control samples from healthy donors and cancer patients. Here immunoSEQ multiplex PCR was the method, and the copy in TCRdb shows in-frame clones only, minus some. The sample shows 100,000 to 150,000 clones, about 92% of them seen only once. The germline V gene encodes CDR1 SEHNR and CDR2 FQNEAQ (reference sequence). V was shortened by 6 bases and J by 6 bases, with 17 bases between the two germline ends. CDR3 length: 15 amino acids. The chain uses TRBV7-9 and TRBJ2-2; D could derive from TRBD1 or TRBD2 (5 bases each). This sequence was found in an elderly man with head and neck cancer. The source material was PBMCs. This CDR3 is CASSFGTGKPGELFF. CDR3 coding DNA: TGTGCCAGCAGTTTCGGGACCGGGAAACCCGGGGAGCTGTTTTTT.